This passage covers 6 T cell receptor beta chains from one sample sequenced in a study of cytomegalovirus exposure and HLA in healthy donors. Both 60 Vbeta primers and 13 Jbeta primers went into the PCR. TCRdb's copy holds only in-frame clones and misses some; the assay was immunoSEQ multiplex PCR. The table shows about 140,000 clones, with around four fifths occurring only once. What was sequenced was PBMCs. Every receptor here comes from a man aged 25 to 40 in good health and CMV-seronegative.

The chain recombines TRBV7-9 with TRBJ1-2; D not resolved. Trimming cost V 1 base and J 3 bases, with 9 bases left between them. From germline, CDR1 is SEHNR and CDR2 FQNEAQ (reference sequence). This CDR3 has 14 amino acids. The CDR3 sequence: CASSLGGDHYGYTF. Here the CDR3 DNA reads TGTGCCAGCAGCTTAGGCGGTGACCACTATGGCTACACCTTC.

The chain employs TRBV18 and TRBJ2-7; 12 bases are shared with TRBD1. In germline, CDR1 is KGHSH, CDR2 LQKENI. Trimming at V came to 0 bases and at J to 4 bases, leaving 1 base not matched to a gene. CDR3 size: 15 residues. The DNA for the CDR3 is TGTGCCAGCTCACCACCGGGACAGGGGGCTTACGAGCAGTACTTC. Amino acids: CASSPPGQGAYEQYF.

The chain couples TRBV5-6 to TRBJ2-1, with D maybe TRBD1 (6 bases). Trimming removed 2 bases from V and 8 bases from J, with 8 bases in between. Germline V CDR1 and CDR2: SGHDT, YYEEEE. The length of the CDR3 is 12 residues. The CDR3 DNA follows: TGTGCCAGCAGCTTCGAGGGGGATGAGCAGTTCTTC. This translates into CASSFEGDEQFF.

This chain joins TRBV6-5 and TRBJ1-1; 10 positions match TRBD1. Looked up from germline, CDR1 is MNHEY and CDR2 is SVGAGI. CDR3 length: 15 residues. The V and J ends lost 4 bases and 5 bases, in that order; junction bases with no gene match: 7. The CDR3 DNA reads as TGTGCCAGCAGTTTCACGACAGGGGGCAAGACTGAAGCTTTCTTT. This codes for CASSFTTGGKTEAFF.

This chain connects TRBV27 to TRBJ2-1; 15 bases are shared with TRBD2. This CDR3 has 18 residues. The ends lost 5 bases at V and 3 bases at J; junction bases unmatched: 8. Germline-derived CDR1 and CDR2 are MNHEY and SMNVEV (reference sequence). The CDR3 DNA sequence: TGTGCCAGCAGTGCCCCGGGACTAGCGGGGGGTGACTACAATGAGCAGTTCTTC. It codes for CASSAPGLAGGDYNEQFF.

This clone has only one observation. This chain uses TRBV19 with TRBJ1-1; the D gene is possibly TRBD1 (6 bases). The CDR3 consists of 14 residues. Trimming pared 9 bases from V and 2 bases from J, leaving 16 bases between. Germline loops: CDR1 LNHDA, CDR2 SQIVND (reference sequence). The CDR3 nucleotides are TGTGCCAGCCTCCAGGGGCCCCTTAACACTGAAGCTTTCTTT. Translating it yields CASLQGPLNTEAFF.